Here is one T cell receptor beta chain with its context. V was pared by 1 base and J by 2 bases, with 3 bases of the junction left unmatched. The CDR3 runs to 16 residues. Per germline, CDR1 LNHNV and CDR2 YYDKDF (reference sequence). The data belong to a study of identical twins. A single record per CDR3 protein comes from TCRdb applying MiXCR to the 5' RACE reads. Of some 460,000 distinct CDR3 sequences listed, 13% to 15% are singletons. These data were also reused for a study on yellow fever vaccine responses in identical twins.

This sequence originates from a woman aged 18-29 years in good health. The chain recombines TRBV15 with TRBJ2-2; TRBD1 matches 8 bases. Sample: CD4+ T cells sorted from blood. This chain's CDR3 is CATSRGQGQNTGELFF. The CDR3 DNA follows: TGTGCCACCAGCAGAGGACAGGGGCAAAACACCGGGGAGCTGTTTTTT.